The entry that follows covers one T cell receptor (beta chain) sequence. Which antigen it targets is not known. Per-base quality was not reported, and no clone a single base away is much larger than it. The library was made by 5' RACE. Sequencing used an Illumina HiSeq 2500. A second roughly 6 to 12 cycle PCR used a sample-barcoded 5' primer and a J-beta primer mix. A template-switch 5' adaptor carrying 12 random nucleotides introduced a unique molecular identifier onto each TCR beta cDNA molecule. Each sample yielded at least 3 million CDR3-containing paired-end reads. The Mint cDNA synthesis kit, primed by a TRBC-specific oligonucleotide, was used to synthesize first-strand cDNA from all RNA. Following uracil-DNA glycosylase treatment, all cDNA underwent a first 18-cycle PCR with the universal primers M1SS and BC2_uni_R. In the paper's pipeline: For normalization, 1 million high-quality reads were randomly selected from each sample, with every read carrying a distinct molecular identifier. Reads sharing molecular identifiers were discarded rather than binned into consensus sequences. MiTCR, set to a Q25 quality threshold and the strictest error-elimination algorithm, was used for CDR3 identification, clonotype clustering and error correction. A nonparametric unseen species model using Euler transformation provided a lower-bound estimate of total TCR beta diversity. TCRdb reprocessing: public reads trimmed at Q25 with fastp, clones called with MiXCR, in-frame beta chains kept. Under each unique CDR3 protein, matching rows form one entry showing the most common genes and DNA. The V and J calls and clone size are TCRdb's, not the authors'. This sample has under 1,000,000 distinct CDR3 sequences in its table, and around 50% of those were observed once. The ten largest account for roughly 20% of the sample.

This specimen comes from a study of blood T cells in healthy people across ages (dated by TCRdb to 2014 to 2015). About the full investigation: In model experiments, template switching captured roughly one uniquely barcoded TCR beta cDNA molecule for every two T cells. Using deep sequencing normalized with unique cDNA molecular identifiers, the study measured how TCR beta repertoire diversity changes with age. The donors were split into four age groups: young (average about 15 years), middle-aged (39), aged (about 56) and long-lived (approximately 80). To avoid experimental bias, donors of different ages were randomly spread across the sequencing lanes. The study analyzed two additional independent replicas of 1 million unique cDNA reads from the same blood draw for two donors, one aged 18 to 29 and one aged 80 or older.

What the work shows at the level of the full study, not this receptor alone: Observed TCR beta diversity correlated strongly with the percentage of naive T cells measured by flow cytometry. The long-lived group showed more naive CD4+ T cells, fewer expanded clones and increased TCR diversity than the aged group, suggesting age selection. Because donor CMV infection status was unknown, age-related changes in expanded clonotypes were potentially confounded. Since profiling was done on bulk unsorted PBMCs, naive and antigen-experienced compartments could not be conclusively compared. Estimates of total diversity from one million sequenced T cells were regarded as lower bounds and underestimates. As age increased, observed TCR beta diversity per million T cells dropped in a roughly linear way, and a significant reduction was already evident by age about 40.

V is pared back by 4 bases and J by 4 bases, with 14 bases lying between the germline termini. From cysteine to phenylalanine, the CDR3 is 14 amino acids long. The kept DNA is CDR3 alone, 42 bases in frame from the first base. CDR1 and CDR2, looked up from the germline V gene, are SGHRS and YFSETQ. The 39 donors, aged about 6 to 95 years, were systemically healthy Caucasian individuals from Russia. Ten milliliters of peripheral blood were drawn from each donor into EDTA-treated Vacutainer tubes. Ficoll-Paque density-gradient centrifugation was used to isolate PBMCs, with at least 7 million per sample. Trizol reagent was used to extract total RNA from the PBMCs, yielding at least 6 micrograms per sample. For every donor, flow cytometry on a PBMC aliquot measured the percentage of naive CD45RAhigh/CD27high T cells.

The clonotype originates from an elderly man in good health. The rearrangement joined TRBV5-1 to TRBJ1-2; TRBD1 is perhaps the D gene, given 6 matching bases. Material: blood. In nucleotides, the sequence is TGCGCCAGCAGCCCCCAAGGGGGGGCCTATGGCTACACCTTC. The translation is CASSPQGGAYGYTF.